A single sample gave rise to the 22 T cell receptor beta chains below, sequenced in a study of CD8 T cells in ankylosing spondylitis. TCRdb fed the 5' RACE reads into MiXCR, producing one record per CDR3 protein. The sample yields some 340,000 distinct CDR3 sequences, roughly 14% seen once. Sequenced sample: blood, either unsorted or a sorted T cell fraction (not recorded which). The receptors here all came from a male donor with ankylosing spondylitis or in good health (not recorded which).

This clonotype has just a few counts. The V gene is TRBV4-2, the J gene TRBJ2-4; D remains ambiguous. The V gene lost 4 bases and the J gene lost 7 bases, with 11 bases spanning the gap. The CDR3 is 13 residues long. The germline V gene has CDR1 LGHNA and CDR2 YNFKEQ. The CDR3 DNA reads TGTGCCAGCAGCCCTCAGAGTGGGAACATTCAGTACTTC. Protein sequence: CASSPQSGNIQYF.

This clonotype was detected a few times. The CDR3, as DNA: TGTGCCAGCAGCCAAGACCCTCGGGACGGCGGGAACTATGGCTACACCTTC. This translates into CASSQDPRDGGNYGYTF. V usage is TRBV4-2 and J usage is TRBJ1-2, with D possibly matching TRBD1 (5 bases). In germline, CDR1 is LGHNA, CDR2 YNFKEQ. The length of the CDR3 is 17 residues. Trimming removed 0 bases at V and 2 bases at J, with 16 bases between.

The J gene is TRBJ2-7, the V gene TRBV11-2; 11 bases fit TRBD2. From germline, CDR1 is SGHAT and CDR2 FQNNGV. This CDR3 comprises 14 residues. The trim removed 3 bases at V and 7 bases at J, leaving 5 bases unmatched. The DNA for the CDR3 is TGTGCCAGCAGCTTGCTAGCGGGAGGTGGTGAGCAGTACTTC. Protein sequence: CASSLLAGGGEQYF.

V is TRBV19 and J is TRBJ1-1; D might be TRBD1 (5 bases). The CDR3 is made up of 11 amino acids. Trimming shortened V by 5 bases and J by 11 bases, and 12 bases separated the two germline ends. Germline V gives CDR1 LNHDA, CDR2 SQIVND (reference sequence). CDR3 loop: CASSFAKGAFF. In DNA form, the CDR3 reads TGTGCCAGTAGTTTCGCTAAGGGGGCTTTCTTT.

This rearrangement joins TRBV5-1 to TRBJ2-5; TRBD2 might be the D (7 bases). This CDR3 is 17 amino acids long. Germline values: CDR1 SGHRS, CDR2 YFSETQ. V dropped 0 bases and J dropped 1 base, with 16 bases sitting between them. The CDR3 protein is CASSLEAGAGTQETQYF. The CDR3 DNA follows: TGCGCCAGCAGCTTGGAGGCGGGGGCAGGTACCCAAGAGACCCAGTACTTC.

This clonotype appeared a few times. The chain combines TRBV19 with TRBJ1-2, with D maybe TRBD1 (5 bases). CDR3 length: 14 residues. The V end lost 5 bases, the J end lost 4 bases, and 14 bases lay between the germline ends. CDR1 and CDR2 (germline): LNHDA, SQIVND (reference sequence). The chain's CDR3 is CASSPSRVPYGYTF. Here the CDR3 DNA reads TGTGCCAGTAGTCCCAGCAGGGTCCCCTATGGCTACACCTTC.

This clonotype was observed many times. This CDR3 is CSAGQGSTDTQYF. DNA of the CDR3: TGCAGTGCCGGACAGGGGTCCACAGATACGCAGTATTTT. The chain employs TRBV20-1 and TRBJ2-3, with 9 bases matching TRBD1. The CDR3 length is 13 residues. Trimming at V came to 6 bases and at J to 2 bases, leaving 3 bases not matched to a gene. The germline gives CDR1 DFQATT, CDR2 SNEGSKA (reference sequence).

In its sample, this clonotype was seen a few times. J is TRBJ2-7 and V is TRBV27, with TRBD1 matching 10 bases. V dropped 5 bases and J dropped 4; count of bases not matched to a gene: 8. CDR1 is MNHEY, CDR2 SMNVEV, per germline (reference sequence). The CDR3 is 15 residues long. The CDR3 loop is CASSPRQGADYEQYF. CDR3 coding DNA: TGTGCCAGCAGTCCGAGACAGGGGGCTGATTACGAGCAGTACTTC.

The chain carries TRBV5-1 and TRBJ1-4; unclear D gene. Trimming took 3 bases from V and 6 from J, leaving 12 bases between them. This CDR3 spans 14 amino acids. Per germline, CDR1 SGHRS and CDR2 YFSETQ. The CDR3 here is CASSSVRADEKLFF. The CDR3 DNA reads TGCGCCAGCAGCTCCGTTCGGGCTGATGAAAAACTGTTTTTT.

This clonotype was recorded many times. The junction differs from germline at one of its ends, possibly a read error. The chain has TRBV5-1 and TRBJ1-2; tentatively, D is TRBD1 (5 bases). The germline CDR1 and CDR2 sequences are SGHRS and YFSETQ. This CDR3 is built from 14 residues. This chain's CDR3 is CASSLGQGLYGYTF. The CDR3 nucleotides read TGTGCCAGCAGTTTAGGGCAGGGCCTATATGGCTACACCTTC.

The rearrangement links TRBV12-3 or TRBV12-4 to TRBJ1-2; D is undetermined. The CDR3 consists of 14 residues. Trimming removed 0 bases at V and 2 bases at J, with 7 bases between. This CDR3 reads CASSLAVENYGYTF. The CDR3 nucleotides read TGTGCCAGCAGTTTAGCGGTAGAGAACTATGGCTACACCTTC.

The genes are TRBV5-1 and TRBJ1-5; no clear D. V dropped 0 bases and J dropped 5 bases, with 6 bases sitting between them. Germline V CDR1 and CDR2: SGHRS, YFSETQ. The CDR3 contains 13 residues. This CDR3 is CASSLDGDQPQHF. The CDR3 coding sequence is TGCGCCAGCAGCTTGGACGGGGATCAGCCCCAGCATTTT.

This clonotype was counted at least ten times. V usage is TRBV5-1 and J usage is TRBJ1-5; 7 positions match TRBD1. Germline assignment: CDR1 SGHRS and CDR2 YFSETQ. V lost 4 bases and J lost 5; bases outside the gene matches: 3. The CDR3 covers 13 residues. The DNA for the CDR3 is TGCGCCAGCAGCCTAGGGGGCGATCAGCCCCAGCATTTT. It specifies CASSLGGDQPQHF.

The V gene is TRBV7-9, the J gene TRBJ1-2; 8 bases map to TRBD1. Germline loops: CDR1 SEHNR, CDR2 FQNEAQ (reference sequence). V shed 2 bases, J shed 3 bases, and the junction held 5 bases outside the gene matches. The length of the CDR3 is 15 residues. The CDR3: CASSLTPGGDYGYTF. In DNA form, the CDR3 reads TGTGCCAGCAGCTTAACCCCAGGGGGCGACTATGGCTACACCTTC.

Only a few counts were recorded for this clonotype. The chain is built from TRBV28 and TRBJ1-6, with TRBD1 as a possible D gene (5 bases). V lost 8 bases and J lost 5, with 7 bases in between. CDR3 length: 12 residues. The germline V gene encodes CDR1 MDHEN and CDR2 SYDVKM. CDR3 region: CASDSHNSPLHF. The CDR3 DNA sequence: TGTGCCAGCGACAGTCATAATTCACCCCTCCACTTT.

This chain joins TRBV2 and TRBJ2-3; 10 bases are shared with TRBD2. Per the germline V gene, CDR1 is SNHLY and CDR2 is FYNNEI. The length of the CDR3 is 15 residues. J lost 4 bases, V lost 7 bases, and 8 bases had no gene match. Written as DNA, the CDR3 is TGTGCCAGCACTAATCCGGGACTAGCGTCAGATACGCAGTATTTT. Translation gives CASTNPGLASDTQYF.

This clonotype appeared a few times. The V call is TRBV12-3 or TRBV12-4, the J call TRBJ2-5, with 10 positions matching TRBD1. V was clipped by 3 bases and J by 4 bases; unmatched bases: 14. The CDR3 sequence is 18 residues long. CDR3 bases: TGTGCCAGCAGTTTTAGGCTCACCGGGACAGGGGAAGGAGAGACCCAGTACTTC. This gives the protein CASSFRLTGTGEGETQYF.

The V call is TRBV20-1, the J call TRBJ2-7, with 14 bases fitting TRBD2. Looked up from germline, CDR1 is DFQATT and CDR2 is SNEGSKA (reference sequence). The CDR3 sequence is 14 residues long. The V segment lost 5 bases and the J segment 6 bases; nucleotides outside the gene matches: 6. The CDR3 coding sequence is TGCAGTGCTCATCGGACTAGCGGGAGGTCCGAGCAGTACTTC. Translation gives CSAHRTSGRSEQYF.

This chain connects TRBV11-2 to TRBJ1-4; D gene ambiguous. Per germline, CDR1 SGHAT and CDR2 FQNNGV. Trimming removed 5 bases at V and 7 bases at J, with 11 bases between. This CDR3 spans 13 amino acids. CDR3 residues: CASSKELGEKLFF. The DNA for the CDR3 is TGTGCCAGCAGCAAAGAGTTAGGTGAAAAACTGTTTTTT.

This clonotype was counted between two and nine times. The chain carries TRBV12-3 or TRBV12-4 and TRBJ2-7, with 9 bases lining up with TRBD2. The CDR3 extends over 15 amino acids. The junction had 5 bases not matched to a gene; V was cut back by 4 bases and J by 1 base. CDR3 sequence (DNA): TGTGCCAGCAGTTCGACTAGCGGTCCTTCCTACGAGCAGTACTTC. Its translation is CASSSTSGPSYEQYF.

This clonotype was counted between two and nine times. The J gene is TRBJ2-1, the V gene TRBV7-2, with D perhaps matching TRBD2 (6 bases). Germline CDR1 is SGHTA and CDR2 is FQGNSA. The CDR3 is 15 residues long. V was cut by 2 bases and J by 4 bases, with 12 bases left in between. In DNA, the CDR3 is TGTGCCAGCAGCTTACGGCGGGGCCAGTACAATGAGCAGTTCTTC. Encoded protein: CASSLRRGQYNEQFF.

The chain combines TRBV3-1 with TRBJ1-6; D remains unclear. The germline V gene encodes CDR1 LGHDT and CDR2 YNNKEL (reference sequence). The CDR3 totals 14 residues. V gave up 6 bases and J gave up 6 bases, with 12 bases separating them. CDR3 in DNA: TGTGCCAGCAGACTCGACGGGAGTAATTCACCCCTCCACTTT. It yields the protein CASRLDGSNSPLHF.